One and the same sample provided the 20 T cell receptor beta chains below, sequenced in a study of Tregs in tolerant kidney transplant recipients. The repertoire was sequenced with immunoSEQ multiplex PCR; TCRdb's copy has only in-frame clones and lacks some. The data show about 240,000 clones, with about 80% seen just once and about 0.64% held by the top ten. The specimen was CD4+ T cells from blood. The origin of the receptors is a human donor in good health.

The J gene is TRBJ2-3, the V gene TRBV5-4; no reliable D call. Deletions cut 2 bases from V and 2 bases from J, with 6 bases between. The germline V gene has CDR1 SGHNT and CDR2 YYREEE (reference sequence). The CDR3 runs to 13 residues. The CDR3 DNA follows: TGTGCCAGCAGCTTCGATCCCACAGATACGCAGTATTTT. It is translated as CASSFDPTDTQYF.

The chain carries TRBV7-9 and TRBJ2-1, with 9 nucleotides matching TRBD2. CDR1 and CDR2 from the germline V gene are SEHNR and FQNEAQ (reference sequence). V lost 5 bases, J lost 8 bases, and 10 bases stayed unmatched. CDR3 length: 15 amino acids. The CDR3 region is CASSLASGAPHEQFF. The CDR3 nucleotides are TGTGCCAGCAGCCTTGCTAGCGGGGCCCCCCATGAGCAGTTCTTC.

The chain joins TRBV30 to TRBJ2-1; D not certain. Trimming removed 7 bases from V and 0 bases from J, with 16 bases in between. The CDR3 is 15 amino acids. Germline V lookup: CDR1 GTSNPN, CDR2 SVGIG (reference sequence). CDR3 in amino acids: CAFRYGPLSYNEQFF. CDR3 coding DNA: TGTGCCTTCCGTTACGGACCTCTCTCCTACAATGAGCAGTTCTTC.

This clone was recorded only once. The chain carries TRBV5-4 and TRBJ1-2; D might be TRBD1 (5 bases). In germline, CDR1 is SGHNT, CDR2 YYREEE (reference sequence). This CDR3 has 14 amino acids. Between the trimmed V and J ends, which lost 0 bases and 8 bases, there was a span of 14 bases. CDR3 amino acids: CASSLAGGGHGYTF. The CDR3 region has the DNA TGTGCCAGCAGCTTGGCCGGGGGGGGTCACGGCTACACCTTC. Full variable domain (missing parts from reference TRBV5-4 and TRBJ1-2): ETGVTQSPTHLIKTRGQQVTLRCSSQSGHNTVSWYQQALGQGPQFIFQYYREEENGRGNFPPRFSGLQFPNYSSELNVNALELDDSALYLCASSLAGGGHGYTFGSGTRLTVV.

The chain carries TRBV20-1 and TRBJ2-7; D could derive from TRBD1 or TRBD2 (5 bases each). V was clipped by 6 bases and J by 6 bases, with 12 bases between them. This CDR3 is built from 11 residues. Germline V CDR1 and CDR2: DFQATT, SNEGSKA (reference sequence). The CDR3 loop is CSAPGASEQYF. CDR3 DNA: TGCAGTGCGCCCGGGGCGAGCGAGCAGTACTTC.

The rearrangement links TRBV5-1 to TRBJ2-7, with D hard to call. The length of the CDR3 is 15 residues. From germline, CDR1 is SGHRS and CDR2 YFSETQ. V lost 0 bases to trimming and J lost 3 bases, with 13 bases between them. The CDR3 loop is CASSLDSSPYYEQYF. DNA of the CDR3: TGCGCCAGCAGCTTGGACAGCAGCCCTTACTACGAGCAGTACTTC.

The chain couples TRBV11-3 to TRBJ2-7; a possible D gene is TRBD1 (6 bases). CDR3 length: 14 amino acids. The germline V and J ends were trimmed by 0 bases and 11 bases, with 17 bases remaining between them. The germline gives CDR1 SGHNT, CDR2 YENEEA. The CDR3 DNA sequence: TGTGCCAGCAGCTTAGATTCGCTACGGACAGACAAGTACTTC. Its protein product is CASSLDSLRTDKYF.

This clone was recorded a few times. The V gene is TRBV2, the J gene TRBJ2-7, with D perhaps matching TRBD1 (5 bases). The CDR3 sequence is 12 residues long. V lost 8 bases and J 4 bases, leaving 12 bases between the germline ends. Germline V gene sequence: CDR1 SNHLY, CDR2 FYNNEI. The CDR3 coding sequence is TGTGCCAGCCGAAGCAGGGCTTACGAGCAGTACTTC. Translated: CASRSRAYEQYF. Filled out from reference TRBV2 and TRBJ2-7, the complete variable domain reads EPEVTQTPSHQVTQMGQEVILRCVPISNHLYFYWYRQILGQKVEFLVSFYNNEISEKSEIFDDQFSVERPDGSNFTLKIRSTKLEDSAMYFCASRSRAYEQYFGPGTRLTVT.

V and J are TRBV7-9 and TRBJ1-2; a weak D match, TRBD1 (6 bases). Trimming pared 8 bases from V and 1 base from J, leaving 20 bases between. From germline, CDR1 is SEHNR and CDR2 FQNEAQ (reference sequence). The CDR3 loop spans 16 amino acids. The CDR3 here is CASRQGGQGSNYGYTF. In DNA, the CDR3 is TGTGCCAGCCGCCAGGGAGGGCAGGGGAGTAACTATGGCTACACCTTC.

This chain connects TRBV5-6 to TRBJ2-3; D is ambiguous. CDR3 length equals 13 residues. With 0 bases removed from V and 3 bases from J, the gap between germline ends came to 5 bases. Germline values: CDR1 SGHDT, CDR2 YYEEEE. The CDR3 bases are TGTGCCAGCAGCTTGGAACGTACAGATACGCAGTATTTT. Protein: CASSLERTDTQYF.

The V call is TRBV6-5, the J call TRBJ2-7; D might be TRBD1 (6 bases). V shed 0 bases and J shed 3 bases, with 9 bases lying between them. The CDR3 consists of 14 residues. Germline CDR1 and CDR2: MNHEY and SVGAGI. The CDR3 coding sequence is TGTGCCAGCAGTTACTCGGGCAGGGGCTACGAGCAGTACTTC. It codes for CASSYSGRGYEQYF.

V and J are TRBV9 and TRBJ1-1; D unresolved. Germline CDR1 and CDR2: SGDLS and YYNGEE. The CDR3 loop spans 15 amino acids. Trimming cost V 2 bases and J 1 base, with 12 bases left between them. CDR3 sequence reads: CASSVAGSRNTEAFF. CDR3 bases: TGTGCCAGCAGCGTGGCAGGAAGTAGGAACACTGAAGCTTTCTTT.

The chain has TRBV30 and TRBJ2-5; D is uncertain. The tail of the sequence fits TRBJ2-7 better, so the J call may be wrong. The CDR3 totals 14 residues. Per germline, CDR1 GTSNPN and CDR2 SVGIG (reference sequence). CDR3 amino acids: CAWSVSRPSYEQYF. As DNA, the CDR3 is TGTGCCTGGAGTGTTTCGCGGCCCTCCTACGAGCAGTACTTC.

The chain recombines TRBV10-2 with TRBJ2-4; 8 bases fit TRBD1. J lost 8 bases, V lost 6 bases, and 12 bases had no gene match. The CDR3 contains 15 residues. Germline loops: CDR1 WSHSY, CDR2 SAAADI. Here the CDR3 DNA reads TGCGCCAGCAGATTAGTGACAGGGGCAGGTGACATTCAGTACTTC. Its translation is CASRLVTGAGDIQYF.

The chain has TRBV5-1 and TRBJ2-1; 11 positions agree with TRBD2. The CDR3 contains 16 residues. V trimming: 4 bases; J trimming: 1 base; junction bases outside the gene matches: 4. From germline, CDR1 is SGHRS and CDR2 YFSETQ. The CDR3 protein is CASSRTSGRSYNEQFF. The CDR3 region has the DNA TGCGCCAGCAGCAGGACTAGCGGGCGTTCCTACAATGAGCAGTTCTTC.

This sequence joins TRBV19 and TRBJ2-3; 8 positions match TRBD2. Germline V gene data show CDR1 as LNHDA and CDR2 as SQIVND (reference sequence). Trimming at V came to 5 bases and at J to 6 bases, leaving 13 bases not matched to a gene. This CDR3 is 16 amino acids long. The CDR3 is CASSEKKAGVWDTQYF. CDR3 nucleotide sequence: TGTGCCAGTAGTGAGAAAAAAGCGGGAGTTTGGGATACGCAGTATTTT. Complete variable domain (other parts from reference TRBV19 and TRBJ2-3): DGGITQSPKYLFRKEGQNVTLSCEQNLNHDAMYWYRQDPGQGLRLIYYSQIVNDFQKGDIAEGYSVSREKKESFPLTVTSAQKNPTAFYLCASSEKKAGVWDTQYFGPGTRLTVL.

The rearrangement links TRBV5-1 to TRBJ2-7; TRBD2 matches at 9 bases. V gave up 0 bases and J gave up 4 bases; unmatched junction bases: 8. CDR1 is SGHRS and CDR2 is YFSETQ in the germline V gene. This CDR3 has 16 amino acids. The CDR3 here is CASSLAPPREGYEQYF. CDR3 nucleotide sequence: TGCGCCAGCAGCTTGGCCCCCCCGCGGGAGGGTTACGAGCAGTACTTC.

The chain recombines TRBV2 with TRBJ2-1, with 15 bases aligning to TRBD2. CDR3 length equals 18 residues. V gave up 7 bases and J gave up 2 bases; unmatched junction bases: 9. CDR1 SNHLY and CDR2 FYNNEI come from the germline V gene. CDR3 in DNA: TGTGCCAGCAAACCGGGACTAGCGGGAGGTCAAACCTACAATGAGCAGTTCTTC. Protein sequence: CASKPGLAGGQTYNEQFF.

The gene calls are TRBV7-3 and TRBJ1-1; tentatively, D is TRBD1 (5 bases). From germline, CDR1 is SGHTA and CDR2 FQGTGA. With 2 bases removed from V and 1 base from J, the gap between germline ends came to 8 bases. The CDR3 contains 14 residues. The CDR3 here is CASSLGQGNTEAFF. Here the CDR3 DNA reads TGTGCCAGCAGCTTAGGCCAGGGGAACACTGAAGCTTTCTTT.

The chain carries TRBV6-5 and TRBJ1-5, with TRBD1 matching over 9 bases. Trimming at V came to 3 bases and at J to 3 bases, leaving 6 bases not matched to a gene. Germline V gene lookup returns CDR1 MNHEY and CDR2 SVGAGI. The CDR3 has 16 amino acids. The CDR3 reads CASSYLQGADNQPQHF. The CDR3 coding sequence is TGTGCCAGCAGTTATTTACAGGGGGCGGACAATCAGCCCCAGCATTTT.